This is a list of T cell receptor beta chains from one sample in a study of identical twins. From the 5' RACE reads, TCRdb called clonotypes with MiXCR, one entry per CDR3 protein. There are about 890,000 distinct CDR3 sequences in the sample; 12% occur only once, and under 2% lies in the top ten. The same sample was also used in a study of yellow fever vaccine responses in identical twins.

The specimen sequenced was PBMCs. The receptor source for this set is a young woman in good health. The CDR3 runs from the conserved cysteine through the conserved F or W. Each record gives: CDR3 length, V gene, J gene, D gene, CDR3 protein. A D gene is named only where the DNA matches it firmly.

>16|TRBV18|TRBJ2-6|.
CASSPLDTSGANVLTF
>17|TRBV24-1|TRBJ2-1|TRBD2
CATSDTSGRYPIEEQFF
>17|TRBV24-1|TRBJ1-2|.
CATSDGPGRRGAGGYTF
>12|TRBV10-2|TRBJ1-1|.
CASTRQNTEAFF
>15|TRBV7-3|TRBJ2-3|TRBD2
CASRLAGAGADTQYF
>18|TRBV20-1|TRBJ2-7|TRBD2
CSARDRGLAGVLAVEQYF
>16|TRBV20-1|TRBJ2-3|.
CSAPPPSRDRTDTQYF
>14|TRBV6-5|TRBJ2-1|.
CASSYSWDYNEQFF
>17|TRBV11-2|TRBJ2-5|.
CASSPWGDLMFRETQYF
>19|TRBV3-1|TRBJ2-1|.
CASSQVQSTTLIWFNEQFF
>15|TRBV12-3/TRBV12-4|TRBJ1-5|.
CASSLDVPDNQPQHF
>15|TRBV5-1|TRBJ2-1|TRBD2
CASSLASGSVGEQFF
>18|TRBV29-1|TRBJ2-6|.
CSVEDRLGAMSGANVLTF
>14|TRBV5-1|TRBJ2-1|.
CASSPGTSSNEQFF
>17|TRBV5-5|TRBJ2-1|TRBD1
CASSLGHGTGSYNEQFF
>15|TRBV10-3|TRBJ1-5|.
CAISEWGGGNQPQHF
>16|TRBV6-1|TRBJ2-7|TRBD1
CASSVAGTGFKYEQYF
>13|TRBV3-1|TRBJ2-2|.
CASSLISPGELFF
>16|TRBV5-1|TRBJ2-7|TRBD1
CASSTAGTAQTYEQYF
>12|TRBV29-1|TRBJ2-3|.
CSAVANTDTQYF
>16|TRBV9|TRBJ2-1|TRBD2
CASSDGGLAGPNEQFF
>14|TRBV5-1|TRBJ2-2|TRBD1
CASSLGTGFGELFF
>14|TRBV11-2|TRBJ2-5|TRBD1
CASSLPTGSETQYF
>15|TRBV4-1|TRBJ2-5|TRBD2
CASSHILADQETQYF
>15|TRBV5-1|TRBJ2-7|.
CASSPFTSSSYEQYF
>16|TRBV27|TRBJ2-7|TRBD2
CASSLSISGGGNEQYF
>15|TRBV10-3|TRBJ1-6|TRBD1
CAISPQGAYNSPLHF
>16|TRBV7-6|TRBJ2-1|.
CASSLLRGGTYNEQFF
>15|TRBV14|TRBJ2-3|.
CASSLRLAGQDTQYF
>16|TRBV7-8|TRBJ2-7|TRBD2
CASSLGASGISYEQYF
>19|TRBV6-5|TRBJ2-1|TRBD2
CASSYSNLAGVGVGHEQFF
>12|TRBV29-1|TRBJ2-3|.
CSPIRGTDTQYF
>15|TRBV6-5|TRBJ2-2|.
CASSFGRLNTGELFF
>17|TRBV24-1|TRBJ2-3|TRBD2
CATSGASGGFSTDTQYF
>14|TRBV5-1|TRBJ2-3|.
CASSLEKGTDTQYF
>16|TRBV20-1|TRBJ2-1|.
CSARDPGAGSYNEQFF
>14|TRBV13|TRBJ2-3|.
CASSFEGLTDTQYF
>19|TRBV25-1|TRBJ2-2|TRBD2
CASSELGTSGGSNTGELFF
>16|TRBV20-1|TRBJ2-5|TRBD1
CCARPRQGAGQETQYF
>14|TRBV6-1|TRBJ1-4|.
CASSHSKPGEKLFF
>15|TRBV20-1|TRBJ2-1|TRBD1
CSARDGDRGDNEQFF
>18|TRBV5-1|TRBJ2-2|TRBD2
CASSSPGLAGSNTGELFF
>15|TRBV28|TRBJ2-7|TRBD1
CASSAAGTATYEQYF
>15|TRBV7-3|TRBJ2-1|.
CASSPLGYSYNEQFF
>18|TRBV14|TRBJ2-3|TRBD1
CASSQARTGLLGTDTQYF
>13|TRBV12-3/TRBV12-4|TRBJ2-7|.
CASTGTTVYEQYF
>12|TRBV2|TRBJ2-7|.
CASRDSLYEQYF
>16|TRBV5-1|TRBJ1-2|.
CASSVVSQGTFYGYTF
>15|TRBV3-1|TRBJ1-5|TRBD1
CASSGGQVPNQPQHF
>14|TRBV24-1|TRBJ2-1|.
CATRGRDTYNEQFF
>12|TRBV5-1|TRBJ1-1|.
CASSLEGGEAFF
>12|TRBV10-3|TRBJ2-3|.
CAIQSGTDTQYF
>17|TRBV7-8|TRBJ2-1|.
CASSQGISGSSYNEQFF
>16|TRBV29-1|TRBJ2-5|TRBD2
CSVGTSGRRPQETQYF
>13|TRBV20-1|TRBJ1-6|.
CSAARGINSPLHF
>16|TRBV5-1|TRBJ2-1|TRBD1
CASSSQRDRGRNEQFF
>13|TRBV29-1|TRBJ2-1|TRBD2
CSVGLAQDNEQFF
>15|TRBV18|TRBJ2-3|.
CASSPVDGLTDTQYF